This T cell receptor beta chain was captured in a study of identical twins. This clonotype was seen repeatedly, ten times or more. Its antigen is as yet unknown. V lost 5 bases to trimming and J lost 7 bases; unmatched junction nucleotides: 3. The germline CDR1 and CDR2 sequences are SGHTA and FQGNSA. This CDR3 has 12 residues. The cDNA had a unique molecular identifier and a template-switch universal primer site. TCRdb processed the 5' RACE reads anew with MiXCR; each CDR3 protein has one entry. The repertoire holds a few hundred thousand distinct CDR3 sequences, with roughly 9% as singletons. All donors were healthy, and all were Caucasian. Study-wide findings and caveats: Models underestimated how often monozygotic twins shared out-of-frame TCR alpha. Beta clonotypes that were abundant in cord blood contained fewer insertions, a pattern absent from memory repertoires.

The source of this sequence is a woman aged 45-65 years in good health. The sequenced material came from naive T cells sorted from blood. The chain links TRBV7-2 to TRBJ1-2, with 8 bases fitting TRBD1. This chain's CDR3 is CASSADRAGYTF. The CDR3 nucleotides read TGTGCCAGCAGCGCGGACAGGGCTGGCTACACCTTC.